This T cell receptor beta chain is from a study of vaccination effects on CD4 cells after COVID-19. Study-level background: Samples were taken post-vaccine, and their median timing was 72 days after the second dose. Study-level points and caveats: No early post-infection timepoints were available in the study, which also included few convalescent patients.

Using viral peptide pools, the ViraFEST assay grew out antigen-specific CD4+ T cells prior to sequencing. CD4+ T cell isolation took place after more than eight days of culture. The vaccine given was either BNT162b2 or mRNA-1273, in two doses. According to the study, vaccine recipients showed no prior SARS-CoV-2 infection and negative nucleocapsid antibodies. Half the medium was swapped for IL-2 medium on days 3 and 7. The V end lost 7 bases, the J end lost 2 bases, and 14 bases lay between the germline ends. The CDR3 has 14 amino acids. Germline V gene lookup returns CDR1 MNHEY and CDR2 SVGAGI. This clone was seen just once. Its antigen remains unidentified. Generated by immunoSEQ multiplex PCR, the TCRdb table keeps only in-frame clones and is missing some. The sample consists of roughly 30,000 clones, 55% to 85% of them appearing once.

This sample comprised CD4+ T cells from PBMCs cultured with HCoV-NL63 spike peptides, obtained after COVID-19 vaccination. This chain joins TRBV6-5 and TRBJ2-5, with TRBD1 as a possible D gene (5 bases). This receptor was identified in a human donor who received a COVID-19 vaccine. CDR3 protein: CASTRSTGQETQYF. The CDR3 coding sequence is TGTGCCAGCACGCGATCTACAGGTCAAGAGACCCAGTACTTC.